A selection of T cell receptor beta chains follows, all from one sample in a study of T cell changes during pregnancy in multiple sclerosis. TCRdb keeps only in-frame clones here, not all; method: immunoSEQ multiplex PCR. The sample consists of just under 65,000 clones, about nine tenths of them appearing once. Here the sequenced sample was peripheral blood, taken in the third trimester of pregnancy. The receptors come from a female donor in good health, enrolled as a control in a pregnancy study. The CDR3 runs from the conserved cysteine through the conserved F or W. Fields, in order: J gene, D gene, clone size, V gene, CDR3 DNA, CDR3 protein. The D gene is left open where the match is weak. Clone size is shown for a subset of rows, as once, few, many or a class of expanded clone.

J: TRBJ1-4
D: -
size: -
V: TRBV5-1
DNA: TGCGCCAGCAGCCGGGGGGGGGCGACTAATGAAAAACTGTTTTTT
CDR3: CASSRGGATNEKLFF

J: TRBJ2-1
D: -
size: -
V: TRBV2
DNA: TGTGCCAGCAGTGAAAGGGGCTACAATGAGCAGTTCTTC
CDR3: CASSERGYNEQFF

J: TRBJ1-5
D: -
size: -
V: TRBV30
DNA: TGTGCCTGGAGTGTAACAGGCCAATTGGGCAATCAGCCCCAGCATTTT
CDR3: CAWSVTGQLGNQPQHF

J: TRBJ2-2
D: -
size: -
V: TRBV19
DNA: TGTGCCAGTAGTATAAAGACAGCGAACACCGGGGAGCTGTTTTTT
CDR3: CASSIKTANTGELFF

J: TRBJ2-5
D: TRBD2
size: -
V: TRBV10-2
DNA: TGCGCCAGCAGTGAAAGCGGGGGCCTTATCCAGACCCAGTACTTC
CDR3: CASSESGGLIQTQYF

J: TRBJ2-2
D: TRBD2
size: -
V: TRBV5-1
DNA: TGCGCCAGCAGCGTAAGACTAGCGGGGGGGCGCACCGGGGAGCTGTTTTTT
CDR3: CASSVRLAGGRTGELFF

J: TRBJ2-1
D: TRBD1
size: -
V: TRBV6-1
DNA: TGTGCCAGCAGGGGGGGACAGGGGTTGGTGGTGGTGTTCTTC
CDR3: CASRGGQGLVVVFF

J: TRBJ1-6
D: -
size: -
V: TRBV6-1
DNA: TGTGCCAGCACCCTCGGAGTAGGGGATAATTCACCCCTCCACTTT
CDR3: CASTLGVGDNSPLHF

J: TRBJ2-7
D: -
size: -
V: TRBV6-1
DNA: TGTGCCAGCAGTGAAGCCCTCTCTGGCGGGAAGGGGTACTTC
CDR3: CASSEALSGGKGYF

J: TRBJ1-1
D: -
size: once
V: TRBV6-5
DNA: TGTGCCAGCAGTTCAAATCAACAGGGACGAGCTTTCTTT
CDR3: CASSSNQQGRAFF

J: TRBJ1-6
D: TRBD1
size: -
V: TRBV15
DNA: TGTGCCACCAGCAGAGGACAGGGCGGATCACCCCTCCACTTT
CDR3: CATSRGQGGSPLHF

J: TRBJ2-2
D: -
size: once
V: TRBV5-1
DNA: TGCGCCAGCAGCTTGGCCGTTACAGGTTTGGACACCGGGGAGCTGTTTTTT
CDR3: CASSLAVTGLDTGELFF

J: TRBJ2-7
D: -
size: -
V: TRBV28
DNA: TGTGCCAGCAGTTTAGATTTGGGGGCCCGGGGCTCCTACGAGCAGTACTTC
CDR3: CASSLDLGARGSYEQYF

J: TRBJ2-7
D: -
size: -
V: TRBV7-6
DNA: TGTGCCAGCAGCTTAGAGATTGGGAGAGGGCTCGAGCAGTACTTC
CDR3: CASSLEIGRGLEQYF

J: TRBJ2-2
D: -
size: -
V: TRBV15
DNA: TGTGCCACCAGGGTGGGCCGTCTAACCACCGGGGAGCTGTTTTTT
CDR3: CATRVGRLTTGELFF

J: TRBJ2-1
D: TRBD2
size: -
V: TRBV29-1
DNA: TGCAGCGTTGCGGGTCGGCCGGGGGGGACCTACAATGAGCAGTTCTTC
CDR3: CSVAGRPGGTYNEQFF

J: TRBJ2-1
D: -
size: once
V: TRBV6-6
DNA: TGTGCCAGCAACGAGGCCTCCCCCTACAATGAGCAGTTCTTC
CDR3: CASNEASPYNEQFF

J: TRBJ2-3
D: -
size: -
V: TRBV25-1
DNA: TGTGCCAGCAGTGACCGTGCAGATACGCAGTATTTT
CDR3: CASSDRADTQYF

J: TRBJ2-1
D: -
size: -
V: TRBV9
DNA: TGTGCCAGCAGCCCTGGCAAATACAATGAGCAGTTCTTC
CDR3: CASSPGKYNEQFF

J: TRBJ2-7
D: -
size: -
V: TRBV15
DNA: TGTGCCACTTCACAGGGAAATGTGTACGAGCAGTACTTC
CDR3: CATSQGNVYEQYF

J: TRBJ2-2
D: TRBD1
size: -
V: TRBV12-5
DNA: TGTGCTAGTGGTTTGACAATACAGGGGCGGAACACCGGGGAGCTGTTTTTT
CDR3: CASGLTIQGRNTGELFF

J: TRBJ2-7
D: -
size: -
V: TRBV6-5
DNA: TGTGCCAGCACCTCAGCGGCCACCTACGAGCAGTACTTC
CDR3: CASTSAATYEQYF

J: TRBJ2-7
D: -
size: -
V: TRBV4-1
DNA: TGCGCCAGCAGCCAAGGGTCTAGCCTCGCCTACGAGCAGTACTTC
CDR3: CASSQGSSLAYEQYF

J: TRBJ1-4
D: TRBD1
size: -
V: TRBV5-1
DNA: TGCGCCAGCAGCGTCGGGGACAGGGGGCATGAAAAACTGTTTTTT
CDR3: CASSVGDRGHEKLFF

J: TRBJ2-1
D: -
size: -
V: TRBV4-1
DNA: TGCGCCAGCAGCCAAGTCTCAGGAGCGGTCACCTACAATGAGCAGTTCTTC
CDR3: CASSQVSGAVTYNEQFF

J: TRBJ2-7
D: -
size: -
V: TRBV13
DNA: TGTGCCAGCGGCGGGGGCGAATTGCCCGAGCAGTACTTC
CDR3: CASGGGELPEQYF